The clone carrying this T cell receptor (beta chain) was counted between two and nine times. This sample was taken from a study of blood T cells in healthy people across ages. Through a sample-barcoded 5' primer and a J-beta primer mix, a second PCR was run for roughly 7 to 12 cycles. Each CDR3 protein is one row after TCRdb ran MiXCR on the 5' RACE reads. The repertoire holds roughly 1,500,000 distinct CDR3 sequences, with 30% to 35% as singletons. The TCR originated in a woman aged 30 to 39 in good health. The specimen was blood.

CDR3: CSATLRLSSYEQYF. The DNA of the CDR3 is TGCAGTGCTACCCTTCGACTCAGCTCCTACGAGCAGTACTTC. The rearrangement uses TRBV20-1 and TRBJ2-7; D is unresolved. CDR3 length: 14 amino acids. Per germline, CDR1 DFQATT and CDR2 SNEGSKA (reference sequence). V was pared by 4 bases and J by 0 bases, with 13 bases between.